The TCR beta chain under discussion was sequenced for a study of cytomegalovirus exposure and HLA in healthy donors. Findings and caveats of the study: Apart from CMV serostatus, no immune exposure information was available.

With respect to this clone: What it binds is not known.

In the PCR, 60 Vbeta and 13 Jbeta primers were used. Here immunoSEQ multiplex PCR was the method, and the copy in TCRdb shows in-frame clones only, minus some. The data hold over 100,000 clones, with 75% to 80% observed a single time. Germline CDR1 reads MDHEN; CDR2 reads SYDVKM. Trimming removed 6 bases from V and 4 bases from J; junction bases left unmatched: 9. The CDR3 has 15 amino acids. The sequenced sample was PBMCs. The rearrangement links TRBV28 to TRBJ1-2; 9 nucleotides match TRBD1. This sequence was found in a woman between 35 and 50 years old in good health and CMV-seropositive. CDR3 DNA: TGTGCCAGCAGACTACAGGGGGCGCAGGGCTATGGCTACACCTTC. This translates into CASRLQGAQGYGYTF.